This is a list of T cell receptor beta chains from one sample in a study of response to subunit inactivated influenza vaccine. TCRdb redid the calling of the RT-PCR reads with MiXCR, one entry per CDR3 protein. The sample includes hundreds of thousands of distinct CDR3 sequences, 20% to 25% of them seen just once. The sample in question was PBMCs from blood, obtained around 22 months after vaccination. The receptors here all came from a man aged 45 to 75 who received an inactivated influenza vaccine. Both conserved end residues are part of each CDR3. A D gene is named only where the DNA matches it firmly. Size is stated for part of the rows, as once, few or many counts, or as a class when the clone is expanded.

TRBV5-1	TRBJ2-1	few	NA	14	TGCGCCAGCAGCTTGGAGGGGACGGCCAATGAGCAGTTCTTC	CASSLEGTANEQFF
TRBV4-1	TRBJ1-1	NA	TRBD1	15	TGCGCCAGCAGCCAAGATTGGGCACAGGGGGCTAAAGCTTTCTTT	CASSQDWAQGAKAFF
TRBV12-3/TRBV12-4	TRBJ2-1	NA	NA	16	TGTGCCAGCCGTCCACGGGGGGCGATGTATAATGGTGAGCAGTTCTTC	CASRPRGAMYNGEQFF
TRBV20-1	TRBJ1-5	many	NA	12	TGCAGTGCCTCAATATCGGGGCAGCCCCAGCATTTT	CSASISGQPQHF
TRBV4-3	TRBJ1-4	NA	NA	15	TGCGCCAGCAGCCAAGTTGGGCAAGATAATGAAAAACTGTTTTTT	CASSQVGQDNEKLFF
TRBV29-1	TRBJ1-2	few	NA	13	TGCAGCGTTGAGCCGGATGGAGACTATGGCTACACCTTC	CSVEPDGDYGYTF
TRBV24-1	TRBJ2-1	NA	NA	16	TGTGCCACCAGTGATTTGTCGGGAGCCTCCTACAATGAGCAGTTCTTC	CATSDLSGASYNEQFF
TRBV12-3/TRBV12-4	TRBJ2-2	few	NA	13	TGTGCCAGCAGAACTAGAAACACCGGGGAGCTGTTTTTT	CASRTRNTGELFF
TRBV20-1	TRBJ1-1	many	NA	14	TGCAGTGCTGCAGTAGGCACCTCCGACACTGAAGCTTTCTTT	CSAAVGTSDTEAFF
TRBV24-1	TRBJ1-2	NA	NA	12	TGTGCCACCAGTGAAGGGGCGATTGGCTACACCTTC	CATSEGAIGYTF
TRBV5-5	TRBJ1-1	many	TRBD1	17	TGTGCCAGCAGCTCGGGACAGGGTCCCCTATCCAACACTGAAGCTTTCTTT	CASSSGQGPLSNTEAFF
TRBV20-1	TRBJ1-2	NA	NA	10	TGCAGTACACGGGCGGGGGGCTACACCTTC	CSTRAGGYTF
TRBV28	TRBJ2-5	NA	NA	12	TGTGCCAGCAGTTCCCCGGTCGTGACCCAGTACTTC	CASSSPVVTQYF
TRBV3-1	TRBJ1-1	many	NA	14	TGTGCCAGCAGCCAAGTTGCGGGGAACACTGAAGCTTTCTTT	CASSQVAGNTEAFF
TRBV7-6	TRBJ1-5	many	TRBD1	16	TGTGCCAGCAGCTTAGGGACAGGGGTGAGCAATCAGCCCCAGCATTTT	CASSLGTGVSNQPQHF
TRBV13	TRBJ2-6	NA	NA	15	TGTGCCAGCAGCTCGAGGGGTGCTGGGGCCAACGTCCTGACTTTC	CASSSRGAGANVLTF
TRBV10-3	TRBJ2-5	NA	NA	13	TGTGCCATCAGTGGGGGGTCCCAAGAGACCCAGTACTTC	CAISGGSQETQYF
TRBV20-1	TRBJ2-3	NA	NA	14	TGCAGTGCTGGCCTACCACAAGGGACAGATACGCAGTATTTT	CSAGLPQGTDTQYF
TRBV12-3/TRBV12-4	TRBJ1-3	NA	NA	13	TGTGCCAGGCCGGACGGGTCAGGAAACACCATATATTTT	CARPDGSGNTIYF
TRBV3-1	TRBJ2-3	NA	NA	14	TGTGCCAGCAGCCGGGGGCTAGGAAGAAATACGCAGTATTTT	CASSRGLGRNTQYF
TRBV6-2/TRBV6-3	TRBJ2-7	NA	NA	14	TGTGCCAGCAGGGACGGGCCTCTGGACTACGAGCAGTACTTC	CASRDGPLDYEQYF
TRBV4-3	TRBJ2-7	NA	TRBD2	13	TGCGCCAGCAGCCAAGATAAGCGGGGGAGGCAGTACTTC	CASSQDKRGRQYF
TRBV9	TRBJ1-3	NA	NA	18	TGTGCCAGCAGCGTAGGGGTCGGGGGCAGAGGGTCTGGAAACACCATATATTTT	CASSVGVGGRGSGNTIYF
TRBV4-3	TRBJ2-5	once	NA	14	TGCGCCAGCAGCCATTTACTAGGGGGAGAGACCCAGTACTTC	CASSHLLGGETQYF
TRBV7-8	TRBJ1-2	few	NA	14	TGTGCCAGCAGCAAAACCGGACAGCTCTATGGCTACACCTTC	CASSKTGQLYGYTF
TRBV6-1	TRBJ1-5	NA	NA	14	TGTGCCAGCAGCCCTCGGGGGTTTTGTCAGCCCCAGCATTTT	CASSPRGFCQPQHF
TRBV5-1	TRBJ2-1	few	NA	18	TGCGCCAGCAGCTTGGGGATCGCGTATTCCAGAACCTACAATGAGCAGTTCTTC	CASSLGIAYSRTYNEQFF
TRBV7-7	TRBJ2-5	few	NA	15	TGTGCCAGCAGCTACCGGGGATTTGTTCAAGAGACCCAGTACTTC	CASSYRGFVQETQYF
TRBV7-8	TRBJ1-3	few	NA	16	TGTGCCAGCAGCTTAGCGGTCAGGGTGTCTGGAAACACCATATATTTT	CASSLAVRVSGNTIYF
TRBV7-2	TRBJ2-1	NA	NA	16	TGTGCCAGCAGCTTTGACTTCATGAGCTCCTACAATGAGCAGTTCTTC	CASSFDFMSSYNEQFF
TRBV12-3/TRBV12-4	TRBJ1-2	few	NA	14	TGTGCCAGCAGTTTGAGTGCAGGGGAGCGTGGCTACACCTTC	CASSLSAGERGYTF
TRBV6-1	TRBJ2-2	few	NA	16	TGTGCCAGCATCTTTAGCGGGACAGGGAACACCGGGGAGCTGTTTTTT	CASIFSGTGNTGELFF
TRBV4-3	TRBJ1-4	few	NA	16	TGCGCCAGCAGCCAGGCCTCCGGGAGGGACGTAGTGGAACTGTTTTTT	CASSQASGRDVVELFF
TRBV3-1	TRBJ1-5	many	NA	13	TGTGCCAGCGGGGGGAGGAGCAATCAGCCCCAGCATTTT	CASGGRSNQPQHF
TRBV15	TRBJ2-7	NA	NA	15	TGTGCCACCAGCAGTCTGACAGTGAGCAGATACGAGCAGTACTTC	CATSSLTVSRYEQYF